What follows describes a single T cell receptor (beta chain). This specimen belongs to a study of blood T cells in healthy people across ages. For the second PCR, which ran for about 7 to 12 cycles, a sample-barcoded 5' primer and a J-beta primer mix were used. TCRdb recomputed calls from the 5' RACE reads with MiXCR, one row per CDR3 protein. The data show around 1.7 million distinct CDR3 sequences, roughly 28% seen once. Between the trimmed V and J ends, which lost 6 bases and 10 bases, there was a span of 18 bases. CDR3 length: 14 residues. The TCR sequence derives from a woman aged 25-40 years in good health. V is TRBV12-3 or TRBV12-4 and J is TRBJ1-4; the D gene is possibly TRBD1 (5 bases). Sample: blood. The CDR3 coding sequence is TGTGCCAGCAGCCGGGACCCCTTGGACGGAAAACTGTTTTTT. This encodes CASSRDPLDGKLFF.